This T cell receptor (beta chain) was captured by sequencing in a study of cytomegalovirus exposure and HLA in healthy donors (dated by TCRdb to about 2017). Background on the whole study: According to an earlier analysis of several hundred of the donors, about 170 million T cells yielded 117 million unique TCR beta sequences and 250 to 350 Gb of sequence data. Of the roughly 400 genotyped donors, over 80% were placed in the genetic ancestry cluster associated with self-reported Caucasian donors. The number of typed donors differed by locus: 629-630 for A, B, C, DRB1 and DQB1; 500 to 550 for DQA1; around 610 for DPA1; and some 470 for DPB1. All discovery cohort repertoires had been generated using a single sequencing platform. A separate validation cohort of 100 to 150 different subjects was used in addition to the roughly 700-subject first cohort. The T cell repertoires of several hundred subjects were profiled by immunosequencing and related to cytomegalovirus serostatus. To predict cytomegalovirus infection status, the study combined high-throughput TCR immunosequencing, statistical association of individual TCRs with disease status, and machine learning. The later analysis used no new phenotypic data to find candidate immune exposures, relying instead on TCR beta sequences and their occurrence across donors. Roughly 5 DR-DQ haplotypes were treated as single units for association and clustering because of strong linkage in the cohort. A later genetic analysis used genome-wide SNP genotypes for about 60% of the roughly 670 donors, treating that subset as a discovery cohort. The study aimed to test whether signatures of past pathogen exposure could be identified by cataloging public T cell receptors. Alongside the repertoire data, information on donor age, sex, ethnicity and CMV serostatus was compiled. An early release that covered about 600 HLA-typed donors contained about 290 gigabases of sequencing data and around 80 million unique TCR sequences. An earlier analysis of some 500 of the donors applied high-throughput TCR beta sequencing to assess whether each TCR beta V gene segment acted as functional or pseudogenic. Among about 400 genotyped donors of the cohort, an average of around 240,000 unique TCR beta nucleotide sequences was sequenced per donor, of which approximately 18% were non-productive. In a later analysis, previously published TCR beta repertoires from 666 donors were re-analyzed and high-resolution HLA genotyping was added so that TCR occurrence patterns could be studied. HLA typing included class I and class II loci at four-digit resolution. Overall study outcomes, separate from this receptor: Only TCR beta chains were sequenced in this cohort, and the absence of alpha or paired-chain data limited detectable features. In the study, roughly 160 TCR beta chains were listed as associated with cytomegalovirus. Because HLA typing was missing for some donors at each locus, association tests included only the typed subset. Roughly uniform sequencing depth across donors was assumed in presence/absence analyses, although this assumption may not hold. In a later analysis, HLA-associated TCR beta chains showed more clonal expansion and lower generation probabilities than non-associated chains that were equally common. In a later analysis, several top co-occurrence clusters were reported to appear linked to parvovirus B19, influenza, CMV and Epstein-Barr virus. A further reported finding was that TCR beta sequences accurately predicted the HLA-A and HLA-B alleles for most subjects in the first cohort. A later analysis associated 16,951 TCR beta sequences with specific HLA alleles at a false discovery rate of 0.05. In both the original and validation cohorts, the classifier was reported to diagnose cytomegalovirus status with high specificity and sensitivity. V-gene and J-gene trimming of TCR beta chains was associated with a missense DCLRE1C variant in a later genetic analysis, and the association was replicated in an independent cohort. A group of highly shared sequence variants was considered likely to be a technical artifact of the sequencing pipeline. An earlier analysis of 587 of the donors showed that most TCR beta V segments appeared in productive rearrangements either about 87% or about 30% of the time, which broadly matched IMGT annotations. In vitro tests confirmed that a few of the cytomegalovirus-associated TCR beta chains recognize cytomegalovirus antigens. According to a later analysis, most CMV-associated TCR beta chains appeared to be HLA-restricted, and the HLA associations seemed to be driven largely by CMV exposure. Compared with the 666-donor mean, donors in an Asian-associated ancestry cluster had fewer N-insertions in productive TCRs, according to a later genetic analysis. The authors suggested that the approach could potentially be extended to other disease states and immunological phenotypes. Around 16 rarely observed V segments, including chromosome 9 orphons, were excluded from the earlier analysis of about 600 of the donors because counts were too low. Linkage disequilibrium might explain the correlated functional status among segregating V segments, but an unknown experimental factor could not be ruled out. Because the 87-base-pair reads could not distinguish some IMGT-functional V segments, including TRBV6-2 and TRBV6-3, those segments were excluded. According to a later analysis, TCR association rates differed among HLA loci, with DRB1 alleles showing the most associated TCRs and HLA-C alleles showing the fewest. Most TCR sequences were observed very rarely across donors, whereas some public TCRs were present in many individuals. CMV serostatus was the only immune exposure information available for the cohort. Strong co-occurrence of HLA alleles, especially DR and DQ, made assigning TCR associations to individual alleles difficult.

Comment on this clone: No cognate antigen has been identified for it. Per-base qualities were not stored, and no clone one base away is much larger.

The CDR3, from cysteine to phenylalanine, totals 13 residues. The read is trimmed to its CDR3 DNA, 39 bases read in frame from base 1. V is shortened by 7 bases, J by 6 bases, and the region joining them spans 15 bases. Looking up the germline V gene yields CDR1 MRHNA and CDR2 SNTAGT. The cohort consisted of 666 healthy bone marrow donors. At the time of sampling, all cohort members were nominally healthy, though unrecorded immune exposures were likely present. The donor was CMV seropositive and was included in the group of about 290 seropositive cohort members. Each donor provided a peripheral blood sample, and peripheral blood mononuclear cells were used for TCR beta sequencing. Genomic DNA was extracted from the blood cell samples with the Qiagen DNeasy Blood Extraction Kit. Library method: the immunoSEQ multiplex PCR assay. The multiplex PCR relied on a mix of 60 forward primers for TCR Vbeta segments and 13 reverse primers for TCR Jbeta segments. Amplification of the CDR3 region of rearranged TCR beta genes was performed with a multiplex PCR assay on genomic DNA. The amplified TCR beta libraries were sequenced on the Illumina HiSeq System as 87-base-pair reads. In the original analysis: A later analysis counted around 72 million unique TCR beta chains across the 666 repertoires, and 9 million to 14 million of these chains were shared by at least two donors. To remove PCR and sequencing errors, raw reads were error-corrected and collapsed into unique sequences using a nearest-neighbor algorithm that merged closely related sequences. To assign V, D and J gene segments, CDR3 sequences were aligned to IMGT reference sequences. Each retained sequence needed at least a six-nucleotide match to both a V gene segment and a J gene segment. Rearrangements were classified as productive when the CDR3 lacked stop codons and remained in frame with V and J, and all other rearrangements were classified as non-productive. CDR3 was defined by IMGT convention, running from the second conserved V-encoded cysteine to the conserved J-encoded phenylalanine. Sequences without an unambiguous match to a single V gene segment were excluded from the earlier analysis of approximately 560 of the donors. An earlier analysis of some 610 of the donors called V segments functional above 56.7% productive rearrangements and segregating when the between-donor standard deviation exceeded 5%. A statistical classification framework was developed to diagnose cytomegalovirus status using the catalog of TCR beta chain sequences. In a later analysis, TCR nucleotide sequences were compared against IMGT/GENE-DB human TR gene sequences so that V and J genes could be assigned. The TCRdist pipeline was used in a later analysis to assign CDR3 sequences and most-parsimonious VDJ recombination scenarios. In a later analysis, every TCR beta chain was defined by the combination of its CDR3 amino acid sequence and its V-gene family, and reads without a unique V-gene family were dropped. To address suspected cross-contamination and a sequencing artifact, a later analysis removed 592 highly shared, low-generation-probability nucleotide sequences. A later analysis calculated a clonal expansion index for each public chain from normalized within-repertoire ranks of inferred template counts. In a later analysis, generation probabilities were computed using a VDJ recombination model fitted to out-of-frame rearrangements, and the results were checked against IGoR. In a later analysis, TCR-TCR, TCR-HLA and TCR-CMV co-occurrence was scored with hypergeometric tests, and a repertoire-size bias correction was applied to TCR pairs. To estimate false discovery rates, a later analysis permuted the HLA or CMV assignments 20 times. In a later analysis, co-occurring TCRs were grouped using DBSCAN, and TCRdist sequence similarity was added for clustering within HLA-allele-positive subsets. Repertoires with fewer than 30,000 or more than 120,000 public chains were left out of co-occurrence clustering, as were several repertoires with anomalous nucleotide sharing. TCRdb stores this immuneACCESS table with in-frame sequences only. Part of the clones is absent; in the studies checked, under half of the shortfall reflects unresolved V genes, and no reason is known for the rest. V and J calls and clone size follow that table, whereas D and trimming were derived from the DNA. Counted in this sample were 150,000 to 200,000 clones; around 83% of them appeared once. The ten largest make up roughly 4.3% of the sample.

The source material was PBMCs. The sequence came from a man aged 50-59 years in good health and CMV-seropositive. The chain is encoded by TRBV6-4 joined to TRBJ1-1; perhaps TRBD1 is the D gene, with 6 bases matching. The DNA sequence reads TGTGCCAGCACTGCGGGGGGCCGAGCTGAAGCTTTCTTT. Its protein is CASTAGGRAEAFF.